This T cell receptor beta chain originates from a study of blood T cell repertoires in COVID-19. On the study more broadly: Italy, Spain and the United States were the sources of the convalescent and acute COVID-19 samples. Nucleic acid was either cDNA or gDNA, and it came from T cells, B-cell-depleted T cells, or PBMCs.

During active infection, Seattle patients enrolled and were then monitored through disease. Measured with immunoSEQ multiplex PCR; TCRdb has only the in-frame clones, and not every one. The profile shows roughly 380,000 clones, over 75% of them singletons. Unmatched junction bases numbered 15, after V lost 10 bases and J lost 1 base. The CDR3 sequence is 16 residues long. Germline CDR1 MDHEN, CDR2 SYDVKM. Sequencing was carried out using peripheral blood. This chain uses TRBV28 with TRBJ1-2, with 7 bases aligning to TRBD1. The source is a woman aged 40 to 50 with COVID-19, enrolled during active disease. CDR3 DNA: TGTGCCATCACAAGCCTGGACAGGTTGGGTAACTATGGCTACACCTTC. This codes for CAITSLDRLGNYGYTF.